A selection of T cell receptor beta chains follows, all from one sample in a study of blood T cell repertoires in COVID-19. TCRdb's table, derived via immunoSEQ multiplex PCR, lists solely in-frame clones and lacks some. Of about 270,000 clones in the sample, 88% were seen once. Sequencing input: PBMCs or T cells enriched from blood (not recorded which). Receptors originate from a woman aged 50 to 60 who had recovered from COVID-19. Both conserved end residues are part of each CDR3. A D gene is named only where the DNA matches it firmly. Clone size appears in some rows only: once, few, many, or a class for an expanded clone.

CDR3 | DNA | size | J | V | length | D
CASSFHGEITDTQYF | TGTGCCAGCAGCTTTCACGGGGAAATCACAGATACGCAGTATTTT | NA | TRBJ2-3 | TRBV7-2 | 15 | NA
CASSVRQGSANYGYTF | TGTGCCAGCAGCGTGAGACAGGGGTCGGCAAACTATGGCTACACCTTC | once | TRBJ1-2 | TRBV7-2 | 16 | TRBD1
CASSLLQGDGQPQHF | TGTGCCAGCAGCTTACTACAGGGGGATGGTCAGCCCCAGCATTTT | NA | TRBJ1-5 | TRBV11-2 | 15 | TRBD1
CASRTQGTNTIYF | TGTGCCAGCAGGACACAGGGGACGAACACCATATATTTT | NA | TRBJ1-3 | TRBV2 | 13 | TRBD1
CATSSGAGGGAETQYF | TGTGCCACCAGCAGTGGAGCGGGAGGGGGGGCAGAGACCCAGTACTTC | NA | TRBJ2-5 | TRBV15 | 16 | TRBD2
CASSPKPGNTEAFF | TGTGCCAGCTCGCCGAAACCAGGGAACACTGAAGCTTTCTTT | NA | TRBJ1-1 | TRBV18 | 14 | NA
CASSVAPGSTDTQYF | TGTGCCAGCAGCGTAGCCCCCGGGAGCACAGATACGCAGTATTTT | once | TRBJ2-3 | TRBV9 | 15 | NA
CASSPDKAGSTGELFF | TGTGCCAGCTCACCAGATAAAGCAGGATCCACCGGGGAGCTGTTTTTT | once | TRBJ2-2 | TRBV18 | 16 | NA
CASSLRTANYGYTF | TGTGCCAGCAGCTTACGGACAGCTAACTATGGCTACACCTTC | NA | TRBJ1-2 | TRBV7-8 | 14 | NA
CASSKVRTSVYNEQFF | TGTGCCAGCAGCAAAGTTAGGACTAGCGTATACAATGAGCAGTTCTTC | NA | TRBJ2-1 | TRBV21-1 | 16 | NA
CASSHNRQGTPYSPLHF | TGTGCCAGCAGCCATAACCGACAGGGAACTCCCTATTCACCCCTCCACTTT | NA | TRBJ1-6 | TRBV3-1/TRBV3-2 | 17 | TRBD1
CASSEVQGRETQYF | TGTGCCAGCAGTGAAGTCCAGGGCAGAGAGACCCAGTACTTC | NA | TRBJ2-5 | TRBV25-1 | 14 | NA
CASSLDPGAGEQFF | TGCGCCAGCAGCTTGGATCCGGGAGCGGGGGAGCAGTTCTTC | few | TRBJ2-1 | TRBV5-1 | 14 | TRBD2
CASRKAGLAGDYEQYF | TGTGCCAGCAGGAAAGCGGGACTAGCGGGAGACTACGAGCAGTACTTC | NA | TRBJ2-7 | TRBV27 | 16 | TRBD2
CASSQVVGVGAFF | TGTGCCAGCAGCCAAGTGGTAGGGGTGGGGGCTTTCTTT | NA | TRBJ1-1 | TRBV14 | 13 | NA
CASSPKRAGGSYDYTF | TGCGCCAGCAGCCCCAAACGAGCAGGAGGGTCCTATGACTACACCTTC | NA | TRBJ1-2 | TRBV4-3 | 16 | NA
CASSPVLGASAPEAFF | TGTGCCAGCAGCCCTGTTCTTGGGGCTTCGGCGCCTGAAGCTTTCTTT | NA | TRBJ1-1 | TRBV5-4 | 16 | NA
CASSPRGSNTEAFF | TGTGCCAGCAGTCCCAGGGGATCGAACACTGAAGCTTTCTTT | once | TRBJ1-1 | TRBV6-2/TRBV6-3 | 14 | NA
CASSQGGQGDGYTF | TGTGCCAGCAGCCAGGGCGGACAGGGGGATGGCTACACCTTC | NA | TRBJ1-2 | TRBV4-2 | 14 | TRBD1
CASRGLAGENTGELFF | TGTGCCAGCAGAGGACTAGCGGGAGAGAACACCGGGGAGCTGTTTTTT | NA | TRBJ2-2 | TRBV2 | 16 | TRBD2
CASRRQGWGYTF | TGTGCCAGCAGGCGACAGGGGTGGGGCTACACCTTC | NA | TRBJ1-2 | TRBV28 | 12 | TRBD1
CASSYAGRRDSPLHF | TGTGCCAGCAGTTACGCAGGCCGGCGGGATTCACCCCTCCACTTT | NA | TRBJ1-6 | TRBV6-5 | 15 | NA